The present T cell receptor (beta chain) was sequenced within a study of human T cells and chemical hapten exposure. Findings of the study overall: Significantly greater numbers of large CDR3 similarity clusters came from expanded TCRs than from controls.

This clonotype occurred once. As yet, its antigen is unknown. In TCRdb, the RACE reads were re-called with MiXCR into one record per CDR3 protein. The sample includes fewer than 200,000 distinct CDR3 sequences, 25% to 30% of them seen just once. CDR3 length: 16 residues. The germline CDR1 and CDR2 sequences are SGHDT and YYEEEE. The J segment lost 4 bases and the V segment lost 4 bases, leaving 10 bases of the junction unmatched. Time point meaning: patch test 3, about 24 weeks after DPC sensitization. Treatment given: therapeutic diphenylcyclopropenone sensitization with weekly scalp DPC. The clonotype comes from a woman younger than 30 with alopecia areata. Some clones in this sample may be carry-over from other donors' samples. The chain is built from TRBV5-6 and TRBJ2-2; 7 bases agree with TRBD1. The sequencing used whole blood, collected in connection with sensitization to the hapten diphenylcyclopropenone (DPC). CDR3 sequence: CASSREPGTVTGELFF. The CDR3 DNA reads as TGTGCCAGCAGCCGAGAGCCTGGGACAGTCACCGGGGAGCTGTTTTTT.